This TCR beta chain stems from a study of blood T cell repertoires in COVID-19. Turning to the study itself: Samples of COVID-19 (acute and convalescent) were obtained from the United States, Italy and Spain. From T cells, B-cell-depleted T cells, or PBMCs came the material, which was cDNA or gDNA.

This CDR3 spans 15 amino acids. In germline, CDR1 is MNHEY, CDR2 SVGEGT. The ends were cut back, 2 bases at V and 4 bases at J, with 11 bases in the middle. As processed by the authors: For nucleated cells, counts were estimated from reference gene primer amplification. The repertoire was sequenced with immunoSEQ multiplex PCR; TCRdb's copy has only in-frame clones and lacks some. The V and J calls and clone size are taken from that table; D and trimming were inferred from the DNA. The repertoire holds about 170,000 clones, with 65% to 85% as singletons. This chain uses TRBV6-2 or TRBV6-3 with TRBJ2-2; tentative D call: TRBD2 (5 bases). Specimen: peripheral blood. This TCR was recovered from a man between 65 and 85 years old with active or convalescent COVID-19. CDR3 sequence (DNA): TGTGCCAGCAGTTACGGCGGTGCGGGCACCGGGGAGCTGTTTTTT. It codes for CASSYGGAGTGELFF.